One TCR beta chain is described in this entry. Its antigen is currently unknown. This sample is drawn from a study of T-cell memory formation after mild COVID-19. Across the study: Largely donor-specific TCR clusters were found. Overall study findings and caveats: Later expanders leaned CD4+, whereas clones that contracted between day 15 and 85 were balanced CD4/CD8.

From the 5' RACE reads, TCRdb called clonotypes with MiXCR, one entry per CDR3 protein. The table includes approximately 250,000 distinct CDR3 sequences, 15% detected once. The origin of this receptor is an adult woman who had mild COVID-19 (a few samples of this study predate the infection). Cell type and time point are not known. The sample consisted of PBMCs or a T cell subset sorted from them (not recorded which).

CDR3 amino acids: CASSLAGRPNYGYTF. As DNA, the CDR3 is TGCGCCAGCAGCTTGGCCGGGCGTCCTAACTATGGCTACACCTTC. The V call is TRBV5-1, the J call TRBJ1-2; D is ambiguous. Germline V gene data show CDR1 as SGHRS and CDR2 as YFSETQ. V was shortened by 0 bases and J by 0 bases, with 9 bases between the two germline ends. The CDR3 is 15 amino acids.